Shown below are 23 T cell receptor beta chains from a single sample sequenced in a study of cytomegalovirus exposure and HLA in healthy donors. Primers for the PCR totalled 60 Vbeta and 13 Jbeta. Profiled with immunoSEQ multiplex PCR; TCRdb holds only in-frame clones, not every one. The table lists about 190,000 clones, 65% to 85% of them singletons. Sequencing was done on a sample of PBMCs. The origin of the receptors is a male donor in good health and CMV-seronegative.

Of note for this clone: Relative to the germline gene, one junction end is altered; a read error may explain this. CDR3 sequence: CASSPGLAGGSAQYF. The DNA of the CDR3 is TGTGCTAGCAGCCCAGGACTAGCGGGAGGTAGCGCGCAGTATTTT. This rearrangement joins TRBV7-7 to TRBJ2-3; 14 bases match TRBD2. This CDR3 has 15 residues. Germline CDR1 is SSHAT and CDR2 is FNYEAQ (reference sequence).

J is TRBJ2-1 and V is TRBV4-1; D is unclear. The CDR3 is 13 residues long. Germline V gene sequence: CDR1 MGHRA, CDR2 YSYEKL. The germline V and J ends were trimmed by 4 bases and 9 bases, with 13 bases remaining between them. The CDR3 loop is CASSPLAFSEQFF. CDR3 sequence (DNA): TGCGCCAGCAGCCCCCTTGCGTTTAGTGAGCAGTTCTTC.

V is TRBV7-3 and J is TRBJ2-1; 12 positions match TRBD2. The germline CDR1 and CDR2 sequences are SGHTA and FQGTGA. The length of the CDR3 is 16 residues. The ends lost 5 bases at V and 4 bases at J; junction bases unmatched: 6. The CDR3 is CASSLTSGGIYNEQFF. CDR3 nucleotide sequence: TGTGCCAGCAGCCTCACTAGCGGGGGGATTTACAATGAGCAGTTCTTC.

The CDR3 reads CASSLFGTGAIRTYGYTF. The CDR3 coding sequence is TGTGCCAGCAGTTTATTTGGGACAGGGGCCATAAGGACCTATGGCTACACCTTC. The chain uses TRBV27 and TRBJ1-2, with 10 nucleotides matching TRBD1. The trim removed 1 base at V and 4 bases at J, leaving 12 bases unmatched. Per the germline V gene, CDR1 is MNHEY and CDR2 is SMNVEV (reference sequence). This CDR3 spans 18 amino acids.

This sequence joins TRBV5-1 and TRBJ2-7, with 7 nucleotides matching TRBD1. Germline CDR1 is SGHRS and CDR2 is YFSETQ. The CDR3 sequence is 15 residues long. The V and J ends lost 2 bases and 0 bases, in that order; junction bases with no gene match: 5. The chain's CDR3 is CASSLTGVASYEQYF. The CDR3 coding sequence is TGCGCCAGCAGCTTAACAGGGGTGGCCTCCTACGAGCAGTACTTC.

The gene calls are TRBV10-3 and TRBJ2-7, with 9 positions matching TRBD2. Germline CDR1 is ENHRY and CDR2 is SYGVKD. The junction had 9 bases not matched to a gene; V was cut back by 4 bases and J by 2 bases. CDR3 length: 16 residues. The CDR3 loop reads CAISGRSGSTPYEQYF. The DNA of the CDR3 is TGTGCCATCAGTGGACGTAGCGGGAGTACACCCTACGAGCAGTACTTC.

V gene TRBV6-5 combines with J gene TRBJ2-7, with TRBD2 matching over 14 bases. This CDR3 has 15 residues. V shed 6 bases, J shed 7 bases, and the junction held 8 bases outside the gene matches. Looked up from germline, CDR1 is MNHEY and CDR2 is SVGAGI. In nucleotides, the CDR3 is TGTGCCAGCAGCCGAGGACTAGCGGGGGGACTAGAGCAGTACTTC. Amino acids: CASSRGLAGGLEQYF.

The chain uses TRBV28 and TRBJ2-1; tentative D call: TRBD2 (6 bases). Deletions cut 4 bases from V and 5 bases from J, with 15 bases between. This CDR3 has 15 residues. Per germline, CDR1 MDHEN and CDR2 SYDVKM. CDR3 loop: CASSSPSATHNEQFF. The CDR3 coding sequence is TGTGCCAGCAGTTCACCTAGCGCAACTCACAATGAGCAGTTCTTC.

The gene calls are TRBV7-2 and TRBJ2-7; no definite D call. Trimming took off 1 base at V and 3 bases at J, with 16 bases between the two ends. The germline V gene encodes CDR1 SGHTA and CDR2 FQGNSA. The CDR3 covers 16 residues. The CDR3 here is CASSLDGRVVYYEQYF. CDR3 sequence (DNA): TGTGCCAGCAGCTTAGATGGGCGAGTTGTATACTACGAGCAGTACTTC.

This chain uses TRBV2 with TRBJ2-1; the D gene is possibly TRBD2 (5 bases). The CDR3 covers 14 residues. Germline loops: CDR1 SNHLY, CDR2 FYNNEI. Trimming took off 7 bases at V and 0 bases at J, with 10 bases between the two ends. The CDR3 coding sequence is TGTGCCAGCACCGAGCGGAACTCCTACAATGAGCAGTTCTTC. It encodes CASTERNSYNEQFF.

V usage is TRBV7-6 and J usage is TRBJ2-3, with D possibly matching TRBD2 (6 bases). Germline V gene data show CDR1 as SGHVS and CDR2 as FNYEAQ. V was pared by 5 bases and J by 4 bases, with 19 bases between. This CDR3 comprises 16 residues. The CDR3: CASSRSGRGGADTQYF. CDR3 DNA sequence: TGTGCCAGCAGCCGAAGTGGCCGGGGAGGCGCAGATACGCAGTATTTT.

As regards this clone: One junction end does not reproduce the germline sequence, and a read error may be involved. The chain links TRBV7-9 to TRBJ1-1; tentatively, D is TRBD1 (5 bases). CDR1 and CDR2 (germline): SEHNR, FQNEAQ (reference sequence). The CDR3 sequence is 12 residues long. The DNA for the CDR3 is TGTTCCAGCAGCCTGGGGCCGGGCGAAGCTTTCTTT. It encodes CSSSLGPGEAFF.

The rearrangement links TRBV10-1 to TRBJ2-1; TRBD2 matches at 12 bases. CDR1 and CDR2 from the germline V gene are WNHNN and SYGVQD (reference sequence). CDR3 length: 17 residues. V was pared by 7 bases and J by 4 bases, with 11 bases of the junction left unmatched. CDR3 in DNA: TGCGCCAGCATGGCTAGCGGGGGGGGACGAGATTACAATGAGCAGTTCTTC. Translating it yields CASMASGGGRDYNEQFF.

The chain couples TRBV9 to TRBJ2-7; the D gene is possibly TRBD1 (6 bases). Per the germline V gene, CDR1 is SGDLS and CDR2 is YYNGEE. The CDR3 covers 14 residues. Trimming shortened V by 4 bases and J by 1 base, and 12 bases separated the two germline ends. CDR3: CASSPKGVSYEQYF. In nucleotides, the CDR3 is TGTGCCAGCAGCCCCAAGGGGGTGTCCTACGAGCAGTACTTC.

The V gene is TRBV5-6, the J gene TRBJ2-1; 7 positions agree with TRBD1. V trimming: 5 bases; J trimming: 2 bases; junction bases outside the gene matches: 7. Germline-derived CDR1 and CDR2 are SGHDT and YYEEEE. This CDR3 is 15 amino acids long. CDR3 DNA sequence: TGTGCCAGCAGTTTCGACAGGGTGGCCTACAATGAGCAGTTCTTC. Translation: CASSFDRVAYNEQFF.

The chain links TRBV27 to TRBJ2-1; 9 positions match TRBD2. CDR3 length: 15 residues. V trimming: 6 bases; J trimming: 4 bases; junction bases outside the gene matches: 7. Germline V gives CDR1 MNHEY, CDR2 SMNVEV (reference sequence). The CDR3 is CASSYLAGPYNEQFF. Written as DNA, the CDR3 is TGTGCCAGCAGCTACCTAGCGGGACCTTACAATGAGCAGTTCTTC.

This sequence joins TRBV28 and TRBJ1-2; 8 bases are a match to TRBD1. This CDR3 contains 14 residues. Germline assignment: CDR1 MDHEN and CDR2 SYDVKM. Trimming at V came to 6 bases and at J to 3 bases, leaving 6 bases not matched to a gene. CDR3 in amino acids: CASSPGTGDYGYTF. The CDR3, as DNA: TGTGCCAGCAGCCCCGGGACAGGTGACTATGGCTACACCTTC.

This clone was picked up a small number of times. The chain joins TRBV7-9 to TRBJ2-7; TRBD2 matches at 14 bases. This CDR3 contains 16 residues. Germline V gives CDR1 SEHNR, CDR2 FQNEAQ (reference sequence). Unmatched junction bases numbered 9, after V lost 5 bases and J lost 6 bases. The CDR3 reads CASSGTSGSTQSEQYF. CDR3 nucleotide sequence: TGTGCCAGCAGCGGGACTAGCGGGAGTACTCAATCCGAGCAGTACTTC.

CDR3 bases: TGTGCCAGCAGCGAGGGACTGGGAGGCCCCTACGAGCAGTACTTC. This encodes CASSEGLGGPYEQYF. The chain is built from TRBV13 and TRBJ2-7; D is perhaps TRBD2 (6 bases). The CDR3 totals 15 residues. CDR1 is PRHDT and CDR2 is FYEKMQ in the germline V gene (reference sequence). V lost 5 bases and J 2 bases, leaving 16 bases between the germline ends. Supplemented by reference TRBV13 and TRBJ2-7, the full variable domain reads AAGVIQSPRHLIKEKRETATLKCYPIPRHDTVYWYQQGPGQDPQFLISFYEKMQSDKGSIPDRFSAQQFSDYHSELNMSSLELGDSALYFCASSEGLGGPYEQYFGPGTRLTVT.

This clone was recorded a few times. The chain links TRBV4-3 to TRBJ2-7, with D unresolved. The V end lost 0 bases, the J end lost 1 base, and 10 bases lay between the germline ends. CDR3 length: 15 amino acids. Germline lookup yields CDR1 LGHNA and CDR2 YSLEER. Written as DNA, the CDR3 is TGCGCCAGCAGCCAAGACCCGGCAGGATCCTACGAGCAGTACTTC. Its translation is CASSQDPAGSYEQYF.

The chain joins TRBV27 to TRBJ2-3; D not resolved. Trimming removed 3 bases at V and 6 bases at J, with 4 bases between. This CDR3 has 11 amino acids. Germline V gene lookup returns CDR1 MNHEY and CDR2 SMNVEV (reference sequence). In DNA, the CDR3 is TGTGCCAGCAGTTTCGCGGATACGCAGTATTTT. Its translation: CASSFADTQYF.

Here the CDR3 reads CASSSTGATNYGYTF. CDR3 DNA: TGTGCCAGCAGCTCGACAGGGGCCACTAACTATGGCTACACCTTC. This chain links TRBV5-4 with TRBJ1-2, with 8 bases lining up with TRBD1. J lost 0 bases, V lost 3 bases, and 4 bases had no gene match. Germline V gives CDR1 SGHNT, CDR2 YYREEE (reference sequence). The CDR3 has 15 amino acids.

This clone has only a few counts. CDR3 DNA: TGTGCCTGGAGCCCTATCGGGAGCGGTGAAAAACTGTTTTTT. It specifies CAWSPIGSGEKLFF. The rearrangement uses TRBV30 and TRBJ1-4; D is ambiguous. The CDR3 totals 14 residues. The V and J ends lost 3 bases and 7 bases respectively, with 15 bases between them. The germline CDR1 and CDR2 sequences are GTSNPN and SVGIG (reference sequence).